This T cell receptor beta chain was sequenced during a study of T-cell memory formation after mild COVID-19. Whole-study context: Most TCR clusters belonged to a single donor. Regarding the study as a whole: CD8+ contracting clones occupied EMRA, while CD4+ ones occupied mainly CM and EM. Clones contracting over day 15 to 85 were CD4/CD8 balanced, with later expanders leaning CD4+.

CDR3 length equals 14 residues. Trimming left V 8 bases short and J 3 bases short, with 17 bases between. This clonotype was counted a few times. Antigen unknown. 5'RACE primed from the constant segment yielded TCR alpha and TCR beta cDNA libraries bearing sample barcodes and UMIs. TCRdb reanalysed the 5' RACE reads using MiXCR and keeps one entry per CDR3 protein. The repertoire holds roughly 280,000 distinct CDR3 sequences, with under 8.5% as singletons. The V gene is TRBV12-3 or TRBV12-4, the J gene TRBJ2-7; D gene ambiguous. The receptor was isolated from a man between 18 and 29 years old who had mild COVID-19 (a few samples of this study predate the infection). Cell type and time point are not known. The specimen sequenced was PBMCs or a T cell subset sorted from them (not recorded which). Here the CDR3 DNA reads TGTGCCAGCTCCTCCCCAGGCGGCAACTACGAGCAGTACTTC. This gives the protein CASSSPGGNYEQYF.